One and the same sample provided the 2 T cell receptor beta chains below, sequenced in a study of blood T cell repertoires in COVID-19. TCRdb's copy holds only in-frame clones and misses some; the assay was immunoSEQ multiplex PCR. The profile covers about 210,000 clones, with more than 75% appearing a single time and around 7% taken by the ten largest. Input material: PBMCs or T cells enriched from blood (not recorded which). The receptors here all came from a man aged 30 to 39 in a cohort exposed to, infected with or recovered from COVID-19 (not recorded which).

This chain connects TRBV24-1 to TRBJ2-1; 12 bases fit TRBD2. The V segment lost 3 bases and the J segment 5 bases; nucleotides outside the gene matches: 13. Germline CDR1 and CDR2: KGHDR and SFDVKD. The length of the CDR3 is 19 residues. DNA of the CDR3: TGTGCCACCAGTGATATAGGGTCTAGCGGGAGGGCCGGAGACAATGAGCAGTTCTTC. This codes for CATSDIGSSGRAGDNEQFF.

This chain links TRBV3-1 (or the pseudogene TRBV3-2) with TRBJ2-7, with a weak D call TRBD2 (6 bases). The CDR3 length is 17 residues. V lost 3 bases and J lost 4, with 22 bases in between. Germline V lookup: CDR1 LGHDT, CDR2 YNNKEL (reference sequence). The CDR3 DNA sequence: TGTGCCAGCAGCCAGATAGGGGTAGCGGCACGGGATTACGAGCAGTACTTC. Translating gives CASSQIGVAARDYEQYF.